The rows below give T cell receptor beta chains drawn from one sample of a study of blood T cell repertoires in COVID-19. TCRdb's copy holds only in-frame clones and misses some; the assay was immunoSEQ multiplex PCR. Found here are about 320,000 clones, around nine tenths of them singletons; the top ten hold around 2.5%. What was sequenced was PBMCs or T cells enriched from blood (not recorded which). The receptors here all came from a man aged 60 to 75 who had recovered from COVID-19. Each CDR3 is given without its conserved first and last residue. D genes are given only for firm matches.

TRBJ1-1 | TRBV27 | - | ASSLSRGVLGTEAF
TRBJ1-1 | TRBV6-5 | TRBD1 | ASSSAGTGAFTEAF
TRBJ1-1 | TRBV6-5 | TRBD1 | ASRADRGKNTEAF
TRBJ2-7 | TRBV6-5 | TRBD2 | ASSGLAVTYEQY
TRBJ2-7 | TRBV6-5 | TRBD2 | ASRLGLVSSYEQY
TRBJ1-6 | TRBV7-2 | - | ASSFGQGRSPLH
TRBJ2-1 | TRBV27 | - | ASSRGTPYNEQF
TRBJ1-4 | TRBV4-1 | - | ASSQVQQNNEKLF
TRBJ1-2 | TRBV28 | - | ASSLGGGEVGYT
TRBJ2-1 | TRBV5-1 | - | ASNLEDGEQF
TRBJ2-1 | TRBV5-1 | TRBD2 | ASSLAAGYNEQF
TRBJ2-5 | TRBV10-3 | - | AISPGGGETQY
TRBJ1-1 | TRBV29-1 | - | SVLFRDSWKAF
TRBJ2-7 | TRBV5-1 | TRBD1 | ASSPGTGGREQY
TRBJ2-3 | TRBV7-3 | - | ASSPTRQASTDTQY
TRBJ1-5 | TRBV30 | TRBD1 | AWKGQGKINQPQH
TRBJ2-2 | TRBV19 | TRBD1 | ASSPPPLRGLHTGELF
TRBJ2-2 | TRBV2 | - | ASRAGDSTGELF
TRBJ2-2 | TRBV5-1 | - | ASQRAGELF
TRBJ2-2 | TRBV6-1 | TRBD2 | ASSEVAGGILFTGELF
TRBJ2-5 | TRBV7-9 | - | ASSRTAQETQY
TRBJ2-3 | TRBV5-6 | TRBD1 | ASSFRTGWTDTQY
TRBJ1-2 | TRBV6-5 | TRBD1 | ASSGTGGPYGYT
TRBJ1-6 | TRBV4-3 | - | ASRQADNSPLH
TRBJ2-5 | TRBV28 | - | ASSFSFSSSGVWSIRQETQY
TRBJ2-7 | TRBV5-3 | TRBD2 | ARSLVRGLAKNEQY
TRBJ1-1 | TRBV6-2/TRBV6-3 | TRBD1 | ASSRTGGREAF